This T cell receptor beta chain stems from a study of shared clonotypes between healthy human individuals. Remarks on this clone: Its antigen is undetermined.

There are 13 residues in the CDR3. V gave up 0 bases and J gave up 3 bases, with 2 bases separating them. CDR1 is SGHAT, CDR2 FQNNGV, per germline. Some 30,000 T cell genomes, or around 180 ng DNA, went into the sorted-subset replicate PCRs. Profiling relied on immunoSEQ multiplex PCR, and the TCRdb table lists in-frame clones only, not all of them. The repertoire holds 640,000 or so clones, with approximately 79% as singletons. Study results and limitations: Clonotypes shared by all four sorted-subset donors had higher generation probabilities than non-shared clonotypes.

CD4+ cell separation produced CD45RA+ naive and CD45RA-negative memory subsets. This chain links TRBV11-2 with TRBJ2-2; D remains unclear. Sequenced sample: memory CD4+ T cells sorted from blood. Indicated subset: CD45RA-negative fraction. The source is a woman under 40 in good health. The CDR3 DNA reads as TGTGCCAGCAGCTTAGAGTACACCGGGGAGCTGTTTTTT. Translating gives CASSLEYTGELFF.